Shown below are 24 T cell receptor beta chains from a single sample sequenced in a study of PD-1 blockade in classical Hodgkin lymphoma. Specified time point: cycle 4 day 1 (C4D1), after 5 to 7 weeks of nivolumab. Each patient experienced a relapse that followed autologous stem cell transplantation, and brentuximab vedotin exposure varied. Generated by immunoSEQ multiplex PCR, the TCRdb table keeps only in-frame clones and is missing some. This table has about 64,000 clones, about 89% appearing once. The input for sequencing was peripheral blood mononuclear cells (PBMCs), taken before the fourth cycle of nivolumab. These TCRs come from a human donor with classical Hodgkin lymphoma.

The V gene is TRBV15, the J gene TRBJ1-2; 9 bases are shared with TRBD1. The germline CDR1 and CDR2 sequences are LNHNV and YYDKDF (reference sequence). The length of the CDR3 is 13 residues. After removal of 3 bases from V and 8 bases from J, the junction contained 4 bases not matched to a gene. The CDR3 nucleotides are TGTGCCACCAGCAGGGCGGACAGGGGAGGCTACACCTTC. It is translated as CATSRADRGGYTF.

In DNA form, the CDR3 reads TGTGCCAGCAGCCGCCGGGACTCCTCAGATACGCAGTATTTT. This gives the protein CASSRRDSSDTQYF. This rearrangement joins TRBV7-9 to TRBJ2-3, with D maybe TRBD2 (6 bases). This CDR3 is 14 amino acids long. Trimming shortened V by 5 bases and J by 4 bases, and 13 bases separated the two germline ends. Germline V gene data show CDR1 as SEHNR and CDR2 as FQNEAQ (reference sequence).

V usage is TRBV10-1 and J usage is TRBJ1-2; possible D gene TRBD1, 5 bases. CDR3 length equals 16 residues. The germline CDR1 and CDR2 sequences are WNHNN and SYGVQD (reference sequence). V was shortened by 3 bases and J by 1 base, with 15 bases between the two germline ends. CDR3: CASSEWEGECNYGYTF. CDR3 nucleotide sequence: TGCGCCAGCAGTGAATGGGAAGGGGAGTGTAACTATGGCTACACCTTC.

The CDR3 protein is CASSYSMATTNEKLFF. The CDR3 nucleotides read TGTGCCAGCAGTTACTCGATGGCTACAACTAATGAAAAACTGTTTTTT. The chain couples TRBV6-5 to TRBJ1-4; D is undetermined. There are 16 residues in the CDR3. Germline assignment: CDR1 MNHEY and CDR2 SVGAGI. V lost 0 bases and J 0 bases, leaving 8 bases between the germline ends.

This clone was observed once. J is TRBJ1-6 and V is TRBV27; D uncertain. Germline values: CDR1 MNHEY, CDR2 SMNVEV (reference sequence). This CDR3 is built from 16 residues. V dropped 4 bases and J dropped 7 bases, with 17 bases sitting between them. The CDR3 region has the DNA TGTGCCAGCAGTTCGCAGCAGAGGGTGAGGAATTCACCCCTCCACTTT. Translated, it gives CASSSQQRVRNSPLHF.

The chain has TRBV7-8 and TRBJ1-5, with D hard to call. With 5 bases removed from V and 2 bases from J, the gap between germline ends came to 13 bases. There are 15 residues in the CDR3. In germline, CDR1 is SGHVS, CDR2 FQNEAQ. CDR3 in amino acids: CASSPPGRGNQPQHF. CDR3 in DNA: TGTGCCAGCAGCCCCCCTGGGCGGGGCAATCAGCCCCAGCATTTT.

The V call is TRBV7-9, the J call TRBJ1-2, with D possibly matching TRBD1 (5 bases). Germline CDR1 is SEHNR and CDR2 is FQNEAQ (reference sequence). V gave up 4 bases and J gave up 0 bases, with 12 bases separating them. The CDR3 contains 15 residues. Here the CDR3 reads CASSSAGTANYGYTF. The CDR3 DNA follows: TGTGCCAGCAGCTCCGCGGGGACGGCTAACTATGGCTACACCTTC.

The chain employs TRBV13 and TRBJ2-3, with a tentative D call TRBD1 (6 bases). Germline V CDR1 and CDR2: PRHDT, FYEKMQ (reference sequence). The CDR3 has 15 amino acids. The ends were cut back, 2 bases at V and 0 bases at J, with 9 bases in the middle. CDR3 residues: CASSLRGSSTDTQYF. Here the CDR3 DNA reads TGTGCCAGCAGCTTAAGGGGGTCTAGCACAGATACGCAGTATTTT.

This clone came up a few times. The CDR3 reads CASSTTVGGEKLFF. The CDR3 DNA reads as TGTGCCAGCAGCACCACAGTTGGGGGTGAAAAACTGTTTTTT. The chain has TRBV7-9 and TRBJ1-4; a weak D match, TRBD1 (5 bases). The germline CDR1 and CDR2 sequences are SEHNR and FQNEAQ (reference sequence). CDR3 length equals 14 residues. V lost 5 bases to trimming and J lost 7 bases, with 14 bases between them.

This rearrangement joins TRBV30 to TRBJ1-2, with D maybe TRBD1 (5 bases). Germline CDR1 is GTSNPN and CDR2 is SVGIG (reference sequence). CDR3 size: 13 residues. V was clipped by 1 base and J by 5 bases, with 11 bases between them. CDR3 sequence: CAWSARASYGYTF. CDR3 bases: TGTGCCTGGAGTGCCAGGGCCTCTTATGGCTACACCTTC.

The CDR3 loop reads CASSSAADGTDTQYF. The CDR3 DNA reads TGTGCCAGCAGCTCCGCGGCAGACGGCACAGATACGCAGTATTTT. The chain uses TRBV11-3 and TRBJ2-3; D unresolved. The CDR3 runs to 15 residues. From germline, CDR1 is SGHNT and CDR2 YENEEA. Trimming pared 4 bases from V and 1 base from J, leaving 12 bases between.

This chain joins TRBV9 and TRBJ2-3, with D unresolved. The V and J ends lost 0 bases and 1 base respectively, with 6 bases between them. The CDR3 spans 14 residues. The germline V gene has CDR1 SGDLS and CDR2 YYNGEE. CDR3 region: CASSVERGTDTQYF. CDR3 in DNA: TGTGCCAGCAGCGTAGAAAGGGGCACAGATACGCAGTATTTT.

The chain combines TRBV7-2 with TRBJ2-6; the match to TRBD1 covers 7 bases. The CDR3 loop spans 15 amino acids. Germline assignment: CDR1 SGHTA and CDR2 FQGNSA. J lost 4 bases, V lost 6 bases, and 6 bases had no gene match. CDR3 protein: CASRTGTSGANVLTF. In nucleotides, the CDR3 is TGTGCCAGCAGGACAGGGACGTCGGGGGCCAACGTCCTGACTTTC.

The chain joins TRBV5-1 to TRBJ1-1, with 11 bases matching TRBD1. From germline, CDR1 is SGHRS and CDR2 YFSETQ. The CDR3 contains 13 residues. V dropped 9 bases and J dropped 7; count of bases not matched to a gene: 8. CDR3 in amino acids: CATSGTGGSEAFF. The CDR3 DNA reads as TGCGCCACCTCCGGGACAGGGGGAAGTGAAGCTTTCTTT.

This chain uses TRBV5-1 with TRBJ2-3, with D unresolved. Germline-derived CDR1 and CDR2 are SGHRS and YFSETQ. The ends were cut back, 1 base at V and 2 bases at J, with 8 bases in the middle. The CDR3 runs 14 residues. The chain's CDR3 is CASSLTTNTDTQYF. The CDR3 nucleotides read TGCGCCAGCAGCTTGACTACAAACACAGATACGCAGTATTTT.

The J gene is TRBJ2-3, the V gene TRBV5-1; D not certain. The germline V gene has CDR1 SGHRS and CDR2 YFSETQ. The CDR3 has 13 amino acids. Trimming cost V 7 bases and J 5 bases, with 14 bases left between them. The CDR3 sequence: CASALASRDTQYF. The DNA for the CDR3 is TGCGCCAGCGCCTTAGCCTCGAGAGATACGCAGTATTTT.

This clone has just a few counts. This rearrangement joins TRBV11-1 to TRBJ1-1; D unclear. V lost 6 bases and J 3 bases, leaving 8 bases between the germline ends. Per germline, CDR1 SGHAT and CDR2 FQDESV (reference sequence). This CDR3 comprises 12 residues. CDR3 residues: CASSDRYTEAFF. The CDR3 coding sequence is TGTGCCAGCAGTGATAGGTACACTGAAGCTTTCTTT.

The chain combines TRBV7-9 with TRBJ1-1; tentatively, D is TRBD1 (6 bases). V shed 7 bases and J shed 1 base, with 10 bases lying between them. Germline assignment: CDR1 SEHNR and CDR2 FQNEAQ (reference sequence). This CDR3 is 13 amino acids long. CDR3 bases: TGTGCCAGCAATCGGGGGCAGAACACTGAAGCTTTCTTT. Translating gives CASNRGQNTEAFF.

The chain carries TRBV28 and TRBJ1-1, with 9 bases that match TRBD1. The CDR3 has 14 amino acids. V lost 5 bases, J lost 2 bases, and 3 bases stayed unmatched. CDR1 and CDR2 from the germline V gene are MDHEN and SYDVKM. The CDR3 DNA reads TGTGCCAGCAGTAAACAGGGGGCAAACACTGAAGCTTTCTTT. Translating it yields CASSKQGANTEAFF.

The V and J genes are TRBV4-2 and TRBJ1-1, with D uncertain. Trimming removed 1 base from V and 0 bases from J, with 9 bases in between. Germline V gene lookup returns CDR1 LGHNA and CDR2 YNFKEQ. CDR3 length: 15 amino acids. The CDR3 loop reads CASSQGGRVNTEAFF. The CDR3 DNA sequence: TGTGCCAGCAGCCAAGGAGGGAGAGTGAACACTGAAGCTTTCTTT.

The gene calls are TRBV6-1 and TRBJ1-6; TRBD1 aligns across 7 bases. Germline V CDR1 and CDR2: MNHNS, SASEGT. The CDR3 is 14 amino acids. Losses at the gene ends were 5 bases for V and 6 bases for J; bases not matched to a gene: 4. In nucleotides, the CDR3 is TGTGCCAGCAGTCGACAGGGCCTTAATTCACCCCTCCACTTT. It codes for CASSRQGLNSPLHF.

For this clone: An end of the junction does not agree with germline; a read error may underlie this. The rearrangement links TRBV13 to TRBJ2-5, with D perhaps TRBD2 (5 bases). The CDR3 has 12 amino acids. From germline, CDR1 is PRHDT and CDR2 FYEKMQ (reference sequence). CDR3 sequence: CASSLGSETQYF. The CDR3 DNA sequence: TGTGCCAGCAGCCTAGGGAGTGAGACCCAGTACTTC.

The rearrangement uses TRBV19 and TRBJ1-1, with D unclear. Trimming shortened V by 3 bases and J by 4 bases, and 12 bases separated the two germline ends. The CDR3 spans 14 residues. Germline V gene lookup returns CDR1 LNHDA and CDR2 SQIVND (reference sequence). The CDR3 is CASSITSYFTEAFF. The CDR3 region has the DNA TGTGCCAGTAGTATTACATCGTACTTCACTGAAGCTTTCTTT.

The V and J genes are TRBV13 and TRBJ2-1; D unresolved. The germline gives CDR1 PRHDT, CDR2 FYEKMQ (reference sequence). The CDR3 runs 12 residues. V was trimmed by 4 bases and J by 7 bases, leaving 8 bases between them. CDR3 amino acids: CASSSSRNEQFF. The CDR3 DNA reads as TGTGCCAGCAGCTCCTCTCGTAATGAGCAGTTCTTC.